This T cell receptor beta chain was obtained from a study of blood T cell repertoires in COVID-19. Authors' analysis steps: The authors estimated nucleated cell counts from reference gene primer amplification. The protocol was immunoSEQ multiplex PCR, while the TCRdb copy is restricted to in-frame clones and leaves out a portion. D and trimming come from the DNA, and the V and J calls and clone size come from that table. Found here are about 110,000 clones, approximately 85% of them singletons; the top ten hold about 5.5%. The CDR3 is made up of 16 amino acids. The rearrangement uses TRBV21-1 and TRBJ2-1; no check of the table's D call, TRBD2, against the DNA was made. TRBV21-1 is classified as a pseudogene. The receptor was derived from a woman aged 60 to 75 with COVID-19, enrolled during active disease. The material sequenced was peripheral blood. The CDR3 region has the DNA TGTGCCAGCAGCAAATACTCCCCGGGGGGGGACAATGAGCAGTTCTTC. It specifies CASSKYSPGGDNEQFF.